This T cell receptor beta chain stems from a study of blood T cell repertoires in COVID-19 (dated by TCRdb to between 2020 and 2021). Concerning the study at large: Samples from collaborators originated in the United States, Italy and Spain and spanned both the acute and convalescent phases of COVID-19. The prospective study material was composed of cDNA or gDNA derived from T cells, B-cell-depleted T cells, or PBMCs. Deeply sampled blood TCRbeta repertoires from subjects exposed to, actively infected with, or recovered from COVID-19 were included in the dataset. A freely available public database, intended as a resource for researchers studying the immune response to SARS-CoV-2, is where the repertoires were released. Samples came from the ongoing ImmuneRACE study (first 160 participants) plus 1,254 subjects from 6 global collaborators. Sample metadata almost always included a de-identified subject ID, COVID-19 status, age in years and sex. Where HLA class I and class II types were available, the types were taken from metadata supplied by the sample provider, not from assay-based typing.

Including cysteine and phenylalanine, the CDR3 has 16 amino acids. The sequence is cut down to CDR3 DNA, 48 bases in frame from base 1. At the junction V is shortened by 2 bases and J by 4 bases, with 18 bases in between. Based on the germline V gene (reference sequence), the CDR1 and CDR2 sequences are SGHKS and YYEKEE. In Seattle, one collaborating source enrolled patients while the infection was active and tracked those patients longitudinally over the course of disease. Whole blood was collected in K2EDTA tubes by collaborating institutions according to the institutions' own protocols. For TCRbeta analysis, collaborators shipped samples as frozen whole blood, isolated PBMCs, or DNA extracted from either of those sample types. Here is what the overall study found, with its caveats: How much clinical and demographic metadata was included differed by source and by participant, and the metadata was provided uncurated.

Notes on this clone: This receptor's antigen is unknown. The record has no base qualities; no much larger clone is one base away.

TCRbeta CDR3 regions were amplified from genomic DNA using the immunoSEQ Assay, a bias-controlled multiplex PCR. The authors' pipeline ran thus. Nucleated cell counts per sample were estimated from amplification of reference gene primers within the assay. To quantify the absolute abundance of each unique TCRbeta CDR3 rearrangement, sequence reads were collapsed and filtered. For each sample, productive Simpson clonality was calculated as the square root of Simpson's diversity index over productive rearrangements. Entries here come from immuneACCESS through TCRdb and include only in-frame sequences with V and J called. Some clones fail to appear in such tables; in the studies checked, an unresolved V gene covers under half of the shortfall, and the cause of the remainder is unknown. Clone size and the V and J calls come from that table; the DNA yielded D and trimming. This sample holds under 75,000 clones; 55% to 80% were observed only once. 4.5% to 5% of the sample rests with the top ten.

Recombination connected TRBV5-5 to TRBJ1-1, with a weak D call of TRBD1 (6 bases match). The sequence came from an older woman with COVID-19, enrolled during active disease. The material sequenced was peripheral blood. Read as DNA, the sequence is TGTGCCAGCAGCTTCTCCCGGACAGTCAAGGGCACTGAAGCTTTCTTT. It is translated as CASSFSRTVKGTEAFF.